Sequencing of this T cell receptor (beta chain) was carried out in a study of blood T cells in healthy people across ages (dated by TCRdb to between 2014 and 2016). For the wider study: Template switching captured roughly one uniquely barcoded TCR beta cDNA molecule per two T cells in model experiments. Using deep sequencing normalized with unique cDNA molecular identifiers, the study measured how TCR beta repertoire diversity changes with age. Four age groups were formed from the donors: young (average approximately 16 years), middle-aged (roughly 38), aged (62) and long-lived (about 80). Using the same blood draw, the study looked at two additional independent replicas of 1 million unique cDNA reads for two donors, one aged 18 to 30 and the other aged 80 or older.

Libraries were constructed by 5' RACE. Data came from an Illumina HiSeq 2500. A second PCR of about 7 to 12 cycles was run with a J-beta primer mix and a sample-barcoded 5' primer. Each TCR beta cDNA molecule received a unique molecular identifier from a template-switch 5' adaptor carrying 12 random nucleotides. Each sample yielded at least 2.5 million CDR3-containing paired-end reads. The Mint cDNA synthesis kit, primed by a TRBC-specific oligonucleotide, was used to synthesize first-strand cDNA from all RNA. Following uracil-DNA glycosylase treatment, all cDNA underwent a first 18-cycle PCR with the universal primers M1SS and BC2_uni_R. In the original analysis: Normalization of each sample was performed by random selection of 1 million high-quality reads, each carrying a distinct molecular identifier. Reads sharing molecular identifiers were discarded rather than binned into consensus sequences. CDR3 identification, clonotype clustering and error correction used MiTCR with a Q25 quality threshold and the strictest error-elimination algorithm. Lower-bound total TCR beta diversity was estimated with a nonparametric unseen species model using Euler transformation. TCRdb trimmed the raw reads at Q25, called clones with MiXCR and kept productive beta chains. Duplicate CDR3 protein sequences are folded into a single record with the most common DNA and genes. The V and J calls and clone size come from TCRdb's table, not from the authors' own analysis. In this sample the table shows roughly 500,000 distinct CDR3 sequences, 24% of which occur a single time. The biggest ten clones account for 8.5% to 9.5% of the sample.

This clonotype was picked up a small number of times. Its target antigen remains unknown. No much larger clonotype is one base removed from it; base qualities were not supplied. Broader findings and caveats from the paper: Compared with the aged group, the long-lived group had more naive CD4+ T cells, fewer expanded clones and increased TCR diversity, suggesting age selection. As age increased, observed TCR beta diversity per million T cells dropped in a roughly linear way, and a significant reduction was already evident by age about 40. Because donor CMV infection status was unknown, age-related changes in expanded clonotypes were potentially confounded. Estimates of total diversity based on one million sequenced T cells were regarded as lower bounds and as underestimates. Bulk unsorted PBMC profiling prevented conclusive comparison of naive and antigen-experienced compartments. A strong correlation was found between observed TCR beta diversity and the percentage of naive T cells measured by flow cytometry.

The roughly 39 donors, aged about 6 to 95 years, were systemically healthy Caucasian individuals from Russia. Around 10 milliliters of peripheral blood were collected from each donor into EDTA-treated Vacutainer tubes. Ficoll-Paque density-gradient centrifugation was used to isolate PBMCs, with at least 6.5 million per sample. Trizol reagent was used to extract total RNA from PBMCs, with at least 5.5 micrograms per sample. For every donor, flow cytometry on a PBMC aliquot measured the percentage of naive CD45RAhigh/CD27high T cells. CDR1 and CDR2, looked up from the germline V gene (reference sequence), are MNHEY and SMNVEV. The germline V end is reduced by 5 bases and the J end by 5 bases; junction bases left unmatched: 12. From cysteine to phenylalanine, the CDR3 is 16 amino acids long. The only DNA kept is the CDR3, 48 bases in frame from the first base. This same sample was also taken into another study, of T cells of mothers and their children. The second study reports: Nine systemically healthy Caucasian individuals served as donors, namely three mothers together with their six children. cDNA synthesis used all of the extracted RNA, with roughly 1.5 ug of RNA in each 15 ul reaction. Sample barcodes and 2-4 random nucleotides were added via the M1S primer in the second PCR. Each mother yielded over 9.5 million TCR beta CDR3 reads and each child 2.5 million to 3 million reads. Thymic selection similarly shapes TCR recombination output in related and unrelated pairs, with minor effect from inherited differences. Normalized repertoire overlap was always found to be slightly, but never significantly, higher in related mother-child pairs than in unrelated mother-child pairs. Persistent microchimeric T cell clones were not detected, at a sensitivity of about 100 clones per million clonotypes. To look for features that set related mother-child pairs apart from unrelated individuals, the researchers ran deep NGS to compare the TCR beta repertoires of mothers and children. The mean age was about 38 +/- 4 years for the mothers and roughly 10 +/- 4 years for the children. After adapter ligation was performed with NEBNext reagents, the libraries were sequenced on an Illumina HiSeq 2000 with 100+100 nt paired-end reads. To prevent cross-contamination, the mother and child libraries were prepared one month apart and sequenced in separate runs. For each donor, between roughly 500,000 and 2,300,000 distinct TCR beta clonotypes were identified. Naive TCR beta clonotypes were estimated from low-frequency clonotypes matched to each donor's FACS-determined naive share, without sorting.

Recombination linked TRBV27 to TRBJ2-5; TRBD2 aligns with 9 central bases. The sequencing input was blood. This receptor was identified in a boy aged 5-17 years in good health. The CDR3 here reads CASSPVGRGGAETQYF. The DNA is TGTGCCAGCAGTCCCGTTGGGCGGGGGGGTGCGGAGACCCAGTACTTC.